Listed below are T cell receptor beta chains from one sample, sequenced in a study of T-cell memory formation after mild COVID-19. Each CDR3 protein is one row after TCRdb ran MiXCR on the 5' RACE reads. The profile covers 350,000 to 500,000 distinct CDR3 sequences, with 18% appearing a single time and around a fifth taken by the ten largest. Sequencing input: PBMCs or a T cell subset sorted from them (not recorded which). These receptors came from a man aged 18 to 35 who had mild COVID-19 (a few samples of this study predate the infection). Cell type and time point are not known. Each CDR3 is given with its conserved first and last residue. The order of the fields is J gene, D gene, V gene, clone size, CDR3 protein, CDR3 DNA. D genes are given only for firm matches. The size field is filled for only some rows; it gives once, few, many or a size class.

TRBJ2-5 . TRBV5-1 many CASSLLPLGQKETQYF TGCGCCAGCAGCTTGCTGCCCCTTGGGCAGAAAGAGACCCAGTACTTC
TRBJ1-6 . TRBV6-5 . CASSYFLGGVNSPLHF TGTGCCAGCAGTTACTTTCTTGGGGGCGTAAATTCACCCCTCCACTTT
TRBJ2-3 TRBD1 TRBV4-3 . CASSQEYLGTGSPDTQYF TGCGCCAGCAGCCAAGAGTATCTAGGGACAGGTAGCCCAGATACGCAGTATTTT
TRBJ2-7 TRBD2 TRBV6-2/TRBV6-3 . CASRPTSGHSYEQYF TGTGCCAGCAGGCCCACTAGCGGGCACTCCTACGAGCAGTACTTC
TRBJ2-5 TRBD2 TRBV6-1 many CASSESAGGQETQYF TGTGCCAGCAGTGAATCCGCGGGGGGCCAAGAGACCCAGTACTTC
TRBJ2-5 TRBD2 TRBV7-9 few CASSLPSGGIRETQYF TGTGCCAGCAGCCTTCCTAGCGGGGGGATAAGAGAGACCCAGTACTTC
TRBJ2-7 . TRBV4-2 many CASSQDFRVEKEQYF TGTGCCAGCAGCCAAGACTTCAGGGTTGAAAAGGAGCAGTACTTC
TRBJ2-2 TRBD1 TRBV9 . CASSRQGLVTGELFF TGTGCCAGCAGCCGACAGGGGCTGGTCACCGGGGAGCTGTTTTTT
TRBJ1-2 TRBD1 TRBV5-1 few CASSIGTGEGYTF TGCGCCAGCAGCATAGGGACAGGGGAAGGCTACACCTTC
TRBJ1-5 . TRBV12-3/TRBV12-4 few CASTSRGPQHF TGTGCCAGCACCTCCCGGGGGCCCCAGCATTTT
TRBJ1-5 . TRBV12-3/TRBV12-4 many CASSPAGGNQPQHF TGTGCCAGCAGTCCCGCGGGGGGCAATCAGCCCCAGCATTTT
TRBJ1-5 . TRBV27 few CASSLGGAYGQPQHF TGTGCCAGCAGTTTAGGGGGGGCGTACGGTCAGCCCCAGCATTTT
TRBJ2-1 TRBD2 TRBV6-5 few CASSQLVGGNNEQFF TGTGCCAGCAGTCAGTTGGTGGGGGGGAACAATGAGCAGTTCTTC
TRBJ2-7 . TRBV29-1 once CSVRGRPYEQYF TGCAGCGTTAGAGGGCGACCCTACGAGCAGTACTTC
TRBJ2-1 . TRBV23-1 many CASSPTRVLNEQFF TGCGCCAGCAGTCCCACTCGCGTACTTAATGAGCAGTTCTTC
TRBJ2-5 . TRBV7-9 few CASSAVGLEETQYF TGTGCCAGCAGCGCGGTGGGGCTAGAAGAGACCCAGTACTTC
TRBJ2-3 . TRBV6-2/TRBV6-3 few CASSRLAPQVSDTQYF TGTGCCAGCAGTCGCCTCGCCCCCCAAGTCTCAGATACGCAGTATTTT
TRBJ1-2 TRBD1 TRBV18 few CASSEQGRDYGYTF TGTGCCAGCTCGGAACAGGGGCGCGACTATGGCTACACCTTC
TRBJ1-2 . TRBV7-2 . CASSSGARTNYGYTF TGTGCCAGCAGCTCAGGGGCCCGAACTAACTATGGCTACACCTTC
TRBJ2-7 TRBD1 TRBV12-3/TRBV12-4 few CASRSGAGGGEQYF TGTGCCAGCAGGTCAGGGGCAGGGGGCGGCGAGCAGTACTTC
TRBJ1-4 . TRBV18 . CASSPGSANEKLFF TGTGCCAGCTCACCAGGGTCAGCTAATGAAAAACTGTTTTTT
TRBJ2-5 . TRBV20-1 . CSGSRPPRETQYF TGCAGTGGTAGCCGACCCCCTCGGGAGACCCAGTACTTC
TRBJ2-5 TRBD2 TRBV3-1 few CASSPEVDRPGRETQYF TGTGCCAGCAGCCCGGAGGTCGACCGGCCCGGGAGGGAGACCCAGTACTTC
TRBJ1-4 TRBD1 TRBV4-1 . CASSQGTGDEKLFF TGCGCCAGCAGCCAGGGGACAGGGGACGAAAAACTGTTTTTT
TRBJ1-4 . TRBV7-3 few CASTVLGGQDEKLFF TGTGCCAGCACCGTGCTGGGGGGGCAGGATGAAAAACTGTTTTTT
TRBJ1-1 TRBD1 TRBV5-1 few CASSLRGRGLTEAFF TGCGCCAGCAGCTTGAGGGGCAGGGGGCTTACTGAAGCTTTCTTT
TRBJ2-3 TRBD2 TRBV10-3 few CAIRRREGTDTQYF TGTGCCATCAGGCGGAGGGAGGGGACAGATACGCAGTATTTT
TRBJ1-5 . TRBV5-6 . CASNDTGAANQPQHF TGTGCCAGCAACGATACGGGGGCCGCCAATCAGCCCCAGCATTTT
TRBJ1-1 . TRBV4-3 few CASSRQDRDTEAFF TGCGCCAGCAGCAGACAAGATCGGGACACTGAAGCTTTCTTT
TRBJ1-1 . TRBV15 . CATSSLRVLNTEAFF TGTGCCACCAGCAGCCTCAGGGTACTGAACACTGAAGCTTTCTTT
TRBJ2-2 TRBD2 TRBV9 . CASSVVPSGDTGELFF TGTGCCAGCAGCGTAGTGCCTAGCGGGGACACCGGGGAGCTGTTTTTT
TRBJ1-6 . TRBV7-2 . CASSLAGLHGSPLHF TGTGCCAGCAGCTTAGCGGGTCTCCATGGTTCACCCCTCCACTTT
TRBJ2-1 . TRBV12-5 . CASGLEGGEQFF TGTGCTAGTGGTTTGGAGGGGGGTGAGCAGTTCTTC
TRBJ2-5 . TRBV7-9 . CASSTPGTRETQYF TGTGCCAGCAGCACCCCGGGAACAAGGGAGACCCAGTACTTC
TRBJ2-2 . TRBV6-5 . CASSYSIGRELRTGELFF TGTGCCAGCAGTTACTCGATAGGCAGGGAGTTGAGAACCGGGGAGCTGTTTTTT
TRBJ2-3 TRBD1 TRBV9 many CASSLDRNTDTQYF TGTGCCAGCAGTTTGGACAGGAACACAGATACGCAGTATTTT
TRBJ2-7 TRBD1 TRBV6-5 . CASGGQGESEQYF TGTGCCAGCGGGGGACAGGGTGAGAGCGAGCAGTACTTC
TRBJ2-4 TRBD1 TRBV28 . CASRRQGGNIQYF TGTGCCAGCAGACGACAGGGTGGAAACATTCAGTACTTC
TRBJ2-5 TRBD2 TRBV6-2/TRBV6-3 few CASSYAPPGLLGETQYF TGTGCCAGCAGTTACGCCCCCCCGGGACTACTTGGAGAGACCCAGTACTTC
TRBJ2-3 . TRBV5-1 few CASRGGLDTQYF TGCGCCAGCAGGGGGGGCCTAGATACGCAGTATTTT
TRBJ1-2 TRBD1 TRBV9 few CASSADRDRGHFGYTF TGTGCCAGCAGCGCTGACCGGGACAGGGGGCATTTTGGCTACACCTTC
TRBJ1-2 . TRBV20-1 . CSVKGDTQRGGYTF TGCAGTGTCAAAGGGGACACTCAACGAGGAGGCTACACCTTC
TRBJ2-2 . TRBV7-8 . CASSLAGAYTGELFF TGTGCCAGCAGCTTAGCCGGGGCCTACACCGGGGAGCTGTTTTTT